The 15 T cell receptor beta chains in this list originate from one sample, sequenced in a study of early T cells in non-severe SARS-CoV-2 infection. TCRdb processed the 5' RACE reads anew with MiXCR; each CDR3 protein has one entry. The table has fewer than 120,000 distinct CDR3 sequences, about 12% seen once; the top ten hold 3.5% to 4%. Specimen: whole blood, collected at baseline. The source is an adult who was a healthcare worker with PCR-confirmed SARS-CoV-2 infection or an uninfected control (not recorded which).

In this sample, this clonotype turned up a few times. The rearrangement links TRBV5-1 to TRBJ1-5; maybe TRBD1 (5 bases). Trimming removed 4 bases from V and 2 bases from J, with 10 bases in between. Germline V gene data show CDR1 as SGHRS and CDR2 as YFSETQ. The CDR3 is made up of 14 amino acids. The CDR3 DNA is TGCGCCAGCAGCCAGGGCGGCGGCAATCAGCCCCAGCATTTT. Protein: CASSQGGGNQPQHF.

This clonotype was counted a few times. The chain joins TRBV6-5 to TRBJ1-2; no definite D call. V was shortened by 0 bases and J by 3 bases, with 11 bases between the two germline ends. From germline, CDR1 is MNHEY and CDR2 SVGAGI. This CDR3 is 15 amino acids long. The CDR3 is CASSYSSGQDYGYTF. The CDR3 region has the DNA TGTGCCAGCAGTTACTCGTCGGGTCAGGACTATGGCTACACCTTC.

This clonotype occurred a few times. V and J are TRBV27 and TRBJ2-1; 8 positions match TRBD2. Trimming cost V 6 bases and J 2 bases; bases outside gene matches: 3. CDR3 size: 14 residues. CDR1 and CDR2 from the germline V gene are MNHEY and SMNVEV (reference sequence). In DNA form, the CDR3 reads TGTGCCAGCAGCAGACTAGCGCCCTACAATGAGCAGTTCTTC. Translating gives CASSRLAPYNEQFF.

This clonotype was counted a few times. The chain uses TRBV30 and TRBJ1-1; 7 bases agree with TRBD1. The CDR3 contains 18 residues. V was pared by 0 bases and J by 1 base, with 14 bases of the junction left unmatched. CDR1 and CDR2 from the germline V gene are GTSNPN and SVGIG (reference sequence). The chain's CDR3 is CAWSVRQGGFLGNTEAFF. The CDR3 nucleotides read TGTGCCTGGAGTGTAAGACAGGGAGGATTCCTTGGGAACACTGAAGCTTTCTTT.

The sample holds many counts of this clonotype. The V call is TRBV5-1, the J call TRBJ2-6, with D possibly matching TRBD1 (6 bases). This CDR3 spans 16 amino acids. Germline V lookup: CDR1 SGHRS, CDR2 YFSETQ. With 0 bases removed from V and 0 bases from J, the gap between germline ends came to 7 bases. CDR3 loop: CASSLDRVSGANVLTF. The CDR3 DNA reads TGCGCCAGCAGCTTGGACAGGGTCTCTGGGGCCAACGTCCTGACTTTC.

This clonotype was seen at least ten times. The J gene is TRBJ1-5, the V gene TRBV27; possibly TRBD1 for D (6 bases). Germline V CDR1 and CDR2: MNHEY, SMNVEV (reference sequence). V lost 0 bases and J 1 base, leaving 13 bases between the germline ends. This CDR3 spans 17 amino acids. CDR3: CASSLSGGQGSNQPQHF. The CDR3, as DNA: TGTGCCAGCAGTTTATCGGGGGGGCAGGGAAGCAATCAGCCCCAGCATTTT.

This clonotype was recorded a few times. The chain joins TRBV2 to TRBJ1-2; TRBD1 might be the D (5 bases). Germline CDR1 SNHLY, CDR2 FYNNEI. The CDR3 loop spans 15 amino acids. V lost 2 bases and J lost 7, with 17 bases in between. The CDR3 nucleotides are TGTGCCAGCAGTGAACACGGGCAGGGAATGGGTGGCTACACCTTC. Its protein product is CASSEHGQGMGGYTF.

This clonotype came up a few times. The chain links TRBV3-1 to TRBJ2-7, with TRBD2 as a possible D gene (5 bases). The CDR3 has 15 amino acids. Looked up from germline, CDR1 is LGHDT and CDR2 is YNNKEL (reference sequence). Trimming left V 0 bases short and J 5 bases short, with 14 bases between. In nucleotides, the CDR3 is TGTGCCAGCAGCCAAGATCCCCGCGGGTGGCACGAGCAGTACTTC. Amino acid sequence: CASSQDPRGWHEQYF.

This clonotype was found a few times. The chain couples TRBV11-3 to TRBJ1-6; D gene uncertain. Germline CDR1 is SGHNT and CDR2 is YENEEA. Between the trimmed V and J ends, which lost 3 bases and 5 bases, there was a span of 11 bases. CDR3 size: 15 residues. In DNA form, the CDR3 reads TGTGCCAGCAGCTTCTTGCCGAGCCATAATTCACCCCTCCACTTT. Its translation is CASSFLPSHNSPLHF.

This clonotype was counted between two and nine times. V is TRBV19 and J is TRBJ2-3; D unclear. Trimming removed 0 bases at V and 2 bases at J, with 9 bases between. The germline gives CDR1 LNHDA, CDR2 SQIVND (reference sequence). The CDR3 runs to 15 residues. CDR3 DNA: TGTGCCAGTAGTATAGAGGGCATTACCACAGATACGCAGTATTTT. Translated: CASSIEGITTDTQYF.

This sequence joins TRBV11-1 and TRBJ1-1; D unclear. The CDR3 runs 14 residues. Germline V gene lookup returns CDR1 SGHAT and CDR2 FQDESV (reference sequence). V lost 4 bases and J lost 6, with 15 bases in between. CDR3 region: CASSSGEVIPEAFF. CDR3 coding DNA: TGTGCCAGCAGCTCCGGCGAGGTGATTCCTGAAGCTTTCTTT.

This clonotype appeared many times. The chain combines TRBV30 with TRBJ1-1; D ambiguous. V was pared by 0 bases and J by 0 bases, with 17 bases between. CDR1 and CDR2 (germline): GTSNPN, SVGIG (reference sequence). The CDR3 totals 17 residues. CDR3 sequence: CAWSVVGKGHMNTEAFF. The CDR3 DNA follows: TGTGCCTGGAGTGTAGTTGGAAAAGGGCACATGAACACTGAAGCTTTCTTT.

This clonotype was counted a few times. The chain couples TRBV2 to TRBJ1-2; D unclear. Trimming pared 10 bases from V and 4 bases from J, leaving 10 bases between. This CDR3 has 11 residues. In germline, CDR1 is SNHLY, CDR2 FYNNEI. DNA for the CDR3: TGTGCCATAGTGCGGAGCTATGGCTACACCTTC. Amino acid sequence: CAIVRSYGYTF.

This chain uses TRBV27 with TRBJ2-1; TRBD2 might be the D (6 bases). CDR3 length equals 12 residues. Trimming took 2 bases from V and 8 from J, leaving 7 bases between them. CDR1 is MNHEY, CDR2 SMNVEV, per germline (reference sequence). The CDR3 reads CASSLGGYEQFF. CDR3 sequence (DNA): TGTGCCAGCAGTTTAGGGGGGTATGAGCAGTTCTTC.

This clonotype was counted between two and nine times. V gene TRBV27 combines with J gene TRBJ1-6, with D possibly matching TRBD1 (5 bases). V lost 7 bases, J lost 11 bases, and 15 bases lay in between. Per the germline V gene, CDR1 is MNHEY and CDR2 is SMNVEV (reference sequence). The CDR3 consists of 13 residues. CDR3 loop: CASKVRGGTPLHF. In DNA form, the CDR3 reads TGTGCCAGCAAAGTAAGGGGAGGGACACCCCTCCACTTT.